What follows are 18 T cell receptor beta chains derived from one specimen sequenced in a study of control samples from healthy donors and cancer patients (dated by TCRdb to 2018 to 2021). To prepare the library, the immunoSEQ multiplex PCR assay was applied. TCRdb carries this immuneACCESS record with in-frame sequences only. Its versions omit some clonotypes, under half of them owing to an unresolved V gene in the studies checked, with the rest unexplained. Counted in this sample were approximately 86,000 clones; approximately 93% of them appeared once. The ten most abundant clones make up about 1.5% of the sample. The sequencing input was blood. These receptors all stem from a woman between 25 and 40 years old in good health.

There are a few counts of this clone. CDR3 bases: TGCAGCGTTGGCGACGGAAACTATGGCTACACCTTC. Amino acid sequence: CSVGDGNYGYTF. V and J are TRBV29-1 and TRBJ1-2; no definite D call. The V end was cut by 4 bases, the J end by 2 bases, with 8 bases between. This CDR3 spans 12 amino acids. Germline V lookup: CDR1 SQVTM, CDR2 ANQGSEA.

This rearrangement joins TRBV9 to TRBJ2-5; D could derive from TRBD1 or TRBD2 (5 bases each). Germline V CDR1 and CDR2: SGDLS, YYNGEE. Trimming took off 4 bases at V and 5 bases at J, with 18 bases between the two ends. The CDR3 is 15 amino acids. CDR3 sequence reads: CASSPPGPNRETQYF. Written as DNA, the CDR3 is TGTGCCAGCAGCCCCCCGGGGCCTAATCGGGAGACCCAGTACTTC.

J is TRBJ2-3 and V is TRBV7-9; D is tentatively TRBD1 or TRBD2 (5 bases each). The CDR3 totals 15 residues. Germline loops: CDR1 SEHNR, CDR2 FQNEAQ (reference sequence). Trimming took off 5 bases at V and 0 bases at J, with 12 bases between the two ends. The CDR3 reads CASSPWDPSTDTQYF. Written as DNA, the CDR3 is TGTGCCAGCAGCCCATGGGACCCTAGCACAGATACGCAGTATTTT.

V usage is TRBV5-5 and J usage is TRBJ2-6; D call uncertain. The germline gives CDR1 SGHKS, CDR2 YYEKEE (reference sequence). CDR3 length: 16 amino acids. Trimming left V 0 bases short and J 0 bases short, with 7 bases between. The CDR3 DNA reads TGTGCCAGCAGCTTGGCACCAATCTCTGGGGCCAACGTCCTGACTTTC. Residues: CASSLAPISGANVLTF.

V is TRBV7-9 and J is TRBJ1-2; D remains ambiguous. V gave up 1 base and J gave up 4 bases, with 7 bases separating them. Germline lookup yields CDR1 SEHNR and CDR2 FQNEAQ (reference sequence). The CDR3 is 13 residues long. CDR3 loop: CASSLEKVYGYTF. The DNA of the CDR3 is TGTGCCAGCAGCTTAGAGAAGGTCTATGGCTACACCTTC.

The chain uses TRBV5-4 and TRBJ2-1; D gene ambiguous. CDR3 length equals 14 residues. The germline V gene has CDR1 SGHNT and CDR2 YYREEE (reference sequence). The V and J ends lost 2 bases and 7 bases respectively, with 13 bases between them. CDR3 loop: CASSLETGWNEQFF. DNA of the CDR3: TGTGCCAGCAGCTTAGAGACGGGTTGGAATGAGCAGTTCTTC.

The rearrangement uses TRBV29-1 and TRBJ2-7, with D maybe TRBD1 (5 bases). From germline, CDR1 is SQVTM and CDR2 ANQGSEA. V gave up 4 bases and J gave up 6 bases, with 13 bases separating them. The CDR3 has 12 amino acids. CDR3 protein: CSVGSGSSEQYF. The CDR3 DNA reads TGCAGCGTTGGCTCAGGGTCGTCCGAGCAGTACTTC.

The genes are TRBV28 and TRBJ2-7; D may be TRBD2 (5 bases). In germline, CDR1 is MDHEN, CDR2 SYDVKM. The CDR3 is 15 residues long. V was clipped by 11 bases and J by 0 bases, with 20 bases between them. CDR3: CASGGSQATSYEQYF. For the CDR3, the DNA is TGTGCCTCCGGAGGTAGTCAGGCCACCTCCTACGAGCAGTACTTC.

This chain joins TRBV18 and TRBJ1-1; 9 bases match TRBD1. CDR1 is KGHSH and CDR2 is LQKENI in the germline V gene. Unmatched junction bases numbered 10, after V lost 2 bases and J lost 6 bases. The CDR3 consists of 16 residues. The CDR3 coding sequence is TGTGCCAGCTCACCAGATGTCGGGACAGGGAGGCCTGAAGCTTTCTTT. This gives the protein CASSPDVGTGRPEAFF. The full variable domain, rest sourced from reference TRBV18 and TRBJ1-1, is NAGVMQNPRHLVRRRGQEARLRCSPMKGHSHVYWYRQLPEEGLKFMVYLQKENIIDESGMPKERFSAEFPKEGPSILRIQQVVRGDSAAYFCASSPDVGTGRPEAFFGQGTRLTVV.

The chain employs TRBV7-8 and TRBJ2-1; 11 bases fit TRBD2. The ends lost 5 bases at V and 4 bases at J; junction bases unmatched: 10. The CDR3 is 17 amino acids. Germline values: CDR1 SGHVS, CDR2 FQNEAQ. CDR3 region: CASSKGLAGQKYNEQFF. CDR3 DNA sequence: TGTGCCAGCAGCAAAGGACTAGCGGGTCAAAAATACAATGAGCAGTTCTTC.

CDR3 protein: CASSLNSGSWYEQYF. CDR3 sequence (DNA): TGTGCCAGCAGCTTAAATAGCGGGAGTTGGTACGAGCAGTACTTC. The chain uses TRBV7-2 and TRBJ2-7, with TRBD2 matching 9 bases. Germline CDR1 is SGHTA and CDR2 is FQGNSA. CDR3 size: 15 residues. The trim removed 2 bases at V and 4 bases at J, leaving 6 bases unmatched.

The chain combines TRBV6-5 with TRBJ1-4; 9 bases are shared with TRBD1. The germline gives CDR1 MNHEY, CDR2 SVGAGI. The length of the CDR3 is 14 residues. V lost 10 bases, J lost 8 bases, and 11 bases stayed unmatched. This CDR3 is CATSRDRVNEKLFF. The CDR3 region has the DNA TGTGCCACCTCTAGGGACAGGGTAAACGAAAAACTGTTTTTT.

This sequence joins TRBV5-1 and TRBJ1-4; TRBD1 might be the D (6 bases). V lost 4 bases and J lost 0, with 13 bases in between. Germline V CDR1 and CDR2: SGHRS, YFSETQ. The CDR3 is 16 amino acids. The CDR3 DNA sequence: TGCGCCAGCAGCCCTGGACAGCGAGCAACTAATGAAAAACTGTTTTTT. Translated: CASSPGQRATNEKLFF.

CDR3 amino acids: CASSRAGGIAEAFF. The CDR3 DNA reads TGTGCCAGCAGCCGAGCAGGGGGGATTGCTGAAGCTTTCTTT. V is TRBV27 and J is TRBJ1-1; 7 bases fit TRBD1. Germline V gene lookup returns CDR1 MNHEY and CDR2 SMNVEV (reference sequence). The trim removed 6 bases at V and 6 bases at J, leaving 10 bases unmatched. This CDR3 is 14 amino acids long.

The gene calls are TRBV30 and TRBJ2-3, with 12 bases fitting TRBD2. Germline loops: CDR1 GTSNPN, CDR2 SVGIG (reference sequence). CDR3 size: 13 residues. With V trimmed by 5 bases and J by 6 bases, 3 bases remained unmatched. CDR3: CAWGLAGLDTQYF. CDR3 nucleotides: TGTGCCTGGGGACTAGCGGGGTTGGATACGCAGTATTTT.

In DNA form, the CDR3 reads TGTGCCAGCAGTCGGCTCGGTGCGGGAACCCGCAATGAGCAGTTCTTC. Translation: CASSRLGAGTRNEQFF. This chain joins TRBV7-8 and TRBJ2-1, with D tentatively TRBD2 (6 bases). Germline values: CDR1 SGHVS, CDR2 FQNEAQ. V gave up 6 bases and J gave up 6 bases, with 21 bases separating them. The CDR3 covers 16 residues.

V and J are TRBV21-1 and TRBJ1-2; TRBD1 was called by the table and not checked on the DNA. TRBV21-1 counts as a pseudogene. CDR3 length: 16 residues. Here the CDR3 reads CASSKGNRGNNYGYTF. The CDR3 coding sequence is TGTGCCAGCAGCAAAGGGAACAGGGGGAATAACTATGGCTACACCTTC.

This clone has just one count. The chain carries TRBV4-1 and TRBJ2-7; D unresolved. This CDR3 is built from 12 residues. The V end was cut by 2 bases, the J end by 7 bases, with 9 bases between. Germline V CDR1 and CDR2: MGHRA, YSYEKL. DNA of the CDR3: TGCGCCAGCAGCCAAAATCCTGGGGAGCAGTACTTC. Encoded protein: CASSQNPGEQYF.